A selection of T cell receptor beta chains follows, all from one sample in a study of Graves' ophthalmopathy and Graves' hyperthyroidism. MiXCR, applied by TCRdb to the multiplex PCR reads, yields one record per CDR3 protein. The profile covers approximately 1.2 million distinct CDR3 sequences, with 35% to 45% appearing a single time and more than 9.5% taken by the ten largest. Sequenced: peripheral blood or thyroid tissue (not recorded which). Every receptor here comes from an adult man with Graves' hyperthyroidism. CDR3s include the opening cysteine and the closing phenylalanine or tryptophan. The D gene is left open where the match is weak. Expanded clones are given a class, and other clones once, few, many or no size at all.

d_gene: TRBD1; j_gene: TRBJ2-5; abundance: many; v_gene: TRBV19; CDR3nt: TGTGCCAGTAGTGAAACAGGGGGCGCGACAGAGACCCAGTACTTC; CDR3aa: CASSETGGATETQYF
d_gene: TRBD2; j_gene: TRBJ2-5; abundance: NA; v_gene: TRBV20-1; CDR3nt: TGCAGTGCTAGAGACCGCCCGGGCGGGAGGAAAGAGACCCAGTACTTC; CDR3aa: CSARDRPGGRKETQYF
d_gene: NA; j_gene: TRBJ2-7; abundance: many; v_gene: TRBV7-2; CDR3nt: TGTGCCAGCAGCGGGGACGTAGCCCCCTACGAGCAGTACTTC; CDR3aa: CASSGDVAPYEQYF
d_gene: TRBD1; j_gene: TRBJ1-3; abundance: NA; v_gene: TRBV7-9; CDR3nt: TGTGCCAGCAGCTTATACGGACAGGGGGCGACTCACTCTGGAAACACCATATATTTT; CDR3aa: CASSLYGQGATHSGNTIYF
d_gene: NA; j_gene: TRBJ2-7; abundance: once; v_gene: TRBV7-3; CDR3nt: TGTGCCAGCAGCGATCTAATAGGCGAGCAGTACTTC; CDR3aa: CASSDLIGEQYF
d_gene: NA; j_gene: TRBJ2-2; abundance: few; v_gene: TRBV7-8; CDR3nt: TGTGCCAGCAGCGTAAGAGACGGGATCACCGGGGAGCTGTTTTTT; CDR3aa: CASSVRDGITGELFF
d_gene: TRBD2; j_gene: TRBJ2-7; abundance: NA; v_gene: TRBV6-6; CDR3nt: TGTGCCAGCAGTAGGAGCGGGAGGGAGTACTTC; CDR3aa: CASSRSGREYF
d_gene: TRBD1; j_gene: TRBJ2-6; abundance: NA; v_gene: TRBV24-1; CDR3nt: TGTGCCACCAGTGACCCCGGGACAGGGGTCAACGTCCTGACTTTC; CDR3aa: CATSDPGTGVNVLTF
d_gene: NA; j_gene: TRBJ2-7; abundance: NA; v_gene: TRBV20-1; CDR3nt: TGCAGTGCTAGAGGGACGGAGGGATCCTACGAGCAGTACTTC; CDR3aa: CSARGTEGSYEQYF
d_gene: NA; j_gene: TRBJ1-5; abundance: many; v_gene: TRBV7-9; CDR3nt: TGTGCCAGCAGCTTGGGGGATGGGAGTCAGCCCCAGCATTTT; CDR3aa: CASSLGDGSQPQHF
d_gene: NA; j_gene: TRBJ2-7; abundance: many; v_gene: TRBV29-1; CDR3nt: TGCAGCGTTGAAATAGCGGAGAGCTCCTACGAGCAGTACTTC; CDR3aa: CSVEIAESSYEQYF
d_gene: TRBD2; j_gene: TRBJ2-1; abundance: NA; v_gene: TRBV19; CDR3nt: TGTGCCAGTAGTATAAGCTTGCGGGGGTCGTGGGTTGAGCAGTTCTTC; CDR3aa: CASSISLRGSWVEQFF
d_gene: NA; j_gene: TRBJ1-2; abundance: many; v_gene: TRBV12-3/TRBV12-4; CDR3nt: TGTGCCAGCAGTGCGGACAGCTTAAGCTATGGCTACACCTTC; CDR3aa: CASSADSLSYGYTF
d_gene: NA; j_gene: TRBJ1-5; abundance: NA; v_gene: TRBV20-1; CDR3nt: TGCAGTGCTTTCAGGGGCGGCAATCAGCCCCAGCATTTT; CDR3aa: CSAFRGGNQPQHF
d_gene: TRBD1; j_gene: TRBJ1-5; abundance: NA; v_gene: TRBV20-1; CDR3nt: TGCAGTGCTAGAGTATATGGGACAGGGGGCTATAGCAATCAGCCCCAGCATTTT; CDR3aa: CSARVYGTGGYSNQPQHF
d_gene: TRBD1; j_gene: TRBJ2-3; abundance: once; v_gene: TRBV20-1; CDR3nt: TGCAGTGCCACAGGGGGCGGGATCGCAGATACGCAGTATTTT; CDR3aa: CSATGGGIADTQYF
d_gene: NA; j_gene: TRBJ2-1; abundance: few; v_gene: TRBV2; CDR3nt: TGTGCCAGCAGTAGACTAGTGAGTGAGCAGTTCTTC; CDR3aa: CASSRLVSEQFF
d_gene: NA; j_gene: TRBJ1-2; abundance: many; v_gene: TRBV9; CDR3nt: TGTGCCAGCAGCGTAGCTGGGTTTGGCTACACCTTC; CDR3aa: CASSVAGFGYTF
d_gene: NA; j_gene: TRBJ2-2; abundance: NA; v_gene: TRBV14; CDR3nt: TGTGCCAGCAGCCCCAGGGGTTTCGGGGAGCTGTTTTTT; CDR3aa: CASSPRGFGELFF
d_gene: TRBD1; j_gene: TRBJ1-2; abundance: many; v_gene: TRBV11-2; CDR3nt: TGTGCCAGCAGCCCCCGGGACAGGGCAACCTATGGCTACACCTTC; CDR3aa: CASSPRDRATYGYTF
d_gene: NA; j_gene: TRBJ2-7; abundance: NA; v_gene: TRBV12-3/TRBV12-4; CDR3nt: TGTGCCAGCAGTTTATTCGGGGGAGAGAGGGCCTACGAGCAGTGCTTC; CDR3aa: CASSLFGGERAYEQCF
d_gene: NA; j_gene: TRBJ2-2; abundance: NA; v_gene: TRBV30; CDR3nt: TGTGCCTGGAGGGCTACTTGGGAGCTGTTTTTT; CDR3aa: CAWRATWELFF
d_gene: TRBD1; j_gene: TRBJ2-5; abundance: few; v_gene: TRBV6-2/TRBV6-3; CDR3nt: TGTGCCAGCAGGACGCATACTAACAGGGGGCTACGGGAGACCCAGTACTTC; CDR3aa: CASRTHTNRGLRETQYF
d_gene: TRBD2; j_gene: TRBJ2-3; abundance: NA; v_gene: TRBV10-3; CDR3nt: TGTGCCATCAGTGAGGCTAGCGGGGGGGCAGATACGCAGTATTTT; CDR3aa: CAISEASGGADTQYF
d_gene: NA; j_gene: TRBJ2-7; abundance: many; v_gene: TRBV20-1; CDR3nt: TGCAGTGCTAGAGATGCAGGACACTACGAGCAGTACTTC; CDR3aa: CSARDAGHYEQYF
d_gene: NA; j_gene: TRBJ1-5; abundance: few; v_gene: TRBV9; CDR3nt: TGTGCCAGCAGCGTAGAGACGGGGGGAGGGCAGCCCCAGCATTTT; CDR3aa: CASSVETGGGQPQHF
d_gene: NA; j_gene: TRBJ1-4; abundance: NA; v_gene: TRBV20-1; CDR3nt: TGCAGTGCTAGCCAAGGGGTTACAGGGAGAAATGAAAAACTGTTTTTT; CDR3aa: CSASQGVTGRNEKLFF
d_gene: TRBD2; j_gene: TRBJ2-3; abundance: few; v_gene: TRBV10-3; CDR3nt: TGTGCCATCAGTGATAGCGGGAGGGCCTTAGATACGCAGTATTTT; CDR3aa: CAISDSGRALDTQYF
d_gene: NA; j_gene: TRBJ1-1; abundance: many; v_gene: TRBV19; CDR3nt: TGTGCCAGTATGGGAACCCGGGGACCACGCACTGAAGCTTTCTTT; CDR3aa: CASMGTRGPRTEAFF
d_gene: TRBD1; j_gene: TRBJ1-5; abundance: few; v_gene: TRBV10-3; CDR3nt: TGTGCCAGCAGTGACTCTGGAGGGGGCTACAATCAGCCCCAGCATTTT; CDR3aa: CASSDSGGGYNQPQHF
d_gene: NA; j_gene: TRBJ1-2; abundance: NA; v_gene: TRBV19; CDR3nt: TGTGCCAGTACCCCGGACGGCTACACCTTC; CDR3aa: CASTPDGYTF
d_gene: NA; j_gene: TRBJ1-6; abundance: NA; v_gene: TRBV12-3/TRBV12-4; CDR3nt: TGTGCCAGCAGTGACAGGCGGGGGTTTGCACCCCTCCACTTT; CDR3aa: CASSDRRGFAPLHF
d_gene: NA; j_gene: TRBJ1-6; abundance: few; v_gene: TRBV7-2; CDR3nt: TGTGCCAGCAGCTTCCAGTCCACGGGGGATTCACCCCTCCACTTT; CDR3aa: CASSFQSTGDSPLHF
d_gene: NA; j_gene: TRBJ2-7; abundance: many; v_gene: TRBV12-3/TRBV12-4; CDR3nt: TGTGCCAGCAGTTCAGGGTATGGCTACGAGCAGTACTTC; CDR3aa: CASSSGYGYEQYF
d_gene: NA; j_gene: TRBJ1-1; abundance: many; v_gene: TRBV7-2; CDR3nt: TGTGCCAGCAGCTATACTCGGGCAGCCCACACTGAAGCTTTCTTT; CDR3aa: CASSYTRAAHTEAFF
d_gene: NA; j_gene: TRBJ1-5; abundance: many; v_gene: TRBV19; CDR3nt: TGTGCCAGTAGTAGGGCGTGGGGGACTAGCAATCAGCCCCAGCATTTT; CDR3aa: CASSRAWGTSNQPQHF
d_gene: TRBD1; j_gene: TRBJ2-7; abundance: NA; v_gene: TRBV16; CDR3nt: TGTGCCAGCAGCCCCCGGGACAGGGAAGAGCAGTACTTC; CDR3aa: CASSPRDREEQYF
d_gene: NA; j_gene: TRBJ1-2; abundance: NA; v_gene: TRBV29-1; CDR3nt: TGCAGCGTTGAGAAGCCGGGGGGTGGCTACACCTTC; CDR3aa: CSVEKPGGGYTF
d_gene: NA; j_gene: TRBJ2-2; abundance: NA; v_gene: TRBV12-3/TRBV12-4; CDR3nt: TGTGCCAGCAGTTCGTCGACAGGGAACACCGGGGAGCTGTTTTTT; CDR3aa: CASSSSTGNTGELFF
d_gene: TRBD2; j_gene: TRBJ2-7; abundance: NA; v_gene: TRBV15; CDR3nt: TGTGCCACCAGCAGAGGCGGGAGTCCCTACGAGCAGTACTTC; CDR3aa: CATSRGGSPYEQYF
d_gene: TRBD1; j_gene: TRBJ1-1; abundance: many; v_gene: TRBV25-1; CDR3nt: TGTGCCAGCAGCACGAAGGGACAGGGGGAAGCTTTCTTT; CDR3aa: CASSTKGQGEAFF
d_gene: NA; j_gene: TRBJ1-4; abundance: many; v_gene: TRBV29-1; CDR3nt: TGCAGCGTTGTCCCCAGACAGAATGAAAAACTGTTTTTT; CDR3aa: CSVVPRQNEKLFF
d_gene: NA; j_gene: TRBJ1-3; abundance: NA; v_gene: TRBV6-5; CDR3nt: TGTGCCAGCAGTTACGACGGGGGCATCGGGAACACCATATATTTT; CDR3aa: CASSYDGGIGNTIYF
d_gene: TRBD1; j_gene: TRBJ2-5; abundance: many; v_gene: TRBV6-5; CDR3nt: TGTGCCAGCAAAAGACAGGGCCGATGGCAAGAGACCCAGTACTTC; CDR3aa: CASKRQGRWQETQYF
d_gene: NA; j_gene: TRBJ1-2; abundance: NA; v_gene: TRBV30; CDR3nt: TGTGCCTGGGGAGACGCATATGGCTACACCTTC; CDR3aa: CAWGDAYGYTF
d_gene: TRBD1; j_gene: TRBJ1-2; abundance: NA; v_gene: TRBV24-1; CDR3nt: TGTGCCACCAGTGACCCGGGACAGGGGGCCGCTGGCTACACCTTC; CDR3aa: CATSDPGQGAAGYTF
d_gene: NA; j_gene: TRBJ2-7; abundance: many; v_gene: TRBV7-6; CDR3nt: TGTGCCAGCAGCTTAAGTTCCCCCGGCGAGCAGTACTTC; CDR3aa: CASSLSSPGEQYF
d_gene: NA; j_gene: TRBJ1-5; abundance: once; v_gene: TRBV28; CDR3nt: TGTGCCAGCAGTTCGACAGGCTTCGGTAATCAGCCCCAGCATTTT; CDR3aa: CASSSTGFGNQPQHF